The present T cell receptor (beta chain) was sequenced within a study of shared clonotypes between healthy human individuals. General study points: With a few donors compared, 5% to 5.5% of naive CD4 clonotypes were shared.

Clones were sequenced by immunoSEQ multiplex PCR, and TCRdb holds only the in-frame ones, with some missing. In the table there are about 2 million clones, 90% to 95% of which are singletons. Of note for this clone: The antigen is not known.

The germline V gene encodes CDR1 SGHTA and CDR2 FQGNSA. The V gene lost 5 bases and the J gene lost 7 bases, with 12 bases spanning the gap. The CDR3 is 12 amino acids. Sequencing was done on a sample of naive CD4+ T cells sorted from blood. Regarding subset: CD45RA+ positively selected. The V and J genes are TRBV7-2 and TRBJ2-7; D gene ambiguous. This TCR was recovered from a man younger than 35 in good health. The CDR3 here is CASSTGPTEQYF. Written as DNA, the CDR3 is TGTGCCAGCAGCACTGGACCTACAGAGCAGTACTTC.